This TCR beta chain was recovered during a study of T-cell memory formation after mild COVID-19. Study in general: For the most part, TCR clusters were specific to one donor.

From 5'RACE with constant-segment primers came TCR alpha and TCR beta cDNA libraries that carried sample barcodes and UMIs. TCRdb used MiXCR to reprocess the 5' RACE reads, holding one entry per CDR3 protein. The data contain about 190,000 distinct CDR3 sequences, about 18% of them singletons. Study-wide points: Most CD4+ clones that shrank were in CM and EM, while CD8+ ones turned up in EMRA. Clones that got smaller from day 15 to 85 had even CD4/CD8, while clones growing later tipped toward CD4+.

In its sample, this clonotype was seen many times. Its antigen is not known. The CDR3 contains 14 residues. V lost 4 bases to trimming and J lost 6 bases, with 12 bases between them. The J gene is TRBJ2-2, the V gene TRBV12-3 or TRBV12-4; TRBD2 is a possible D gene (5 bases). The sequence came from an adult woman who had mild COVID-19 (a few samples of this study predate the infection). Cell type and time point are not known. Specimen: PBMCs or a T cell subset sorted from them (not recorded which). CDR3 residues: CASSSRGGSGELFF. The CDR3 bases are TGTGCCAGCAGTTCCCGCGGAGGCTCCGGGGAGCTGTTTTTT.